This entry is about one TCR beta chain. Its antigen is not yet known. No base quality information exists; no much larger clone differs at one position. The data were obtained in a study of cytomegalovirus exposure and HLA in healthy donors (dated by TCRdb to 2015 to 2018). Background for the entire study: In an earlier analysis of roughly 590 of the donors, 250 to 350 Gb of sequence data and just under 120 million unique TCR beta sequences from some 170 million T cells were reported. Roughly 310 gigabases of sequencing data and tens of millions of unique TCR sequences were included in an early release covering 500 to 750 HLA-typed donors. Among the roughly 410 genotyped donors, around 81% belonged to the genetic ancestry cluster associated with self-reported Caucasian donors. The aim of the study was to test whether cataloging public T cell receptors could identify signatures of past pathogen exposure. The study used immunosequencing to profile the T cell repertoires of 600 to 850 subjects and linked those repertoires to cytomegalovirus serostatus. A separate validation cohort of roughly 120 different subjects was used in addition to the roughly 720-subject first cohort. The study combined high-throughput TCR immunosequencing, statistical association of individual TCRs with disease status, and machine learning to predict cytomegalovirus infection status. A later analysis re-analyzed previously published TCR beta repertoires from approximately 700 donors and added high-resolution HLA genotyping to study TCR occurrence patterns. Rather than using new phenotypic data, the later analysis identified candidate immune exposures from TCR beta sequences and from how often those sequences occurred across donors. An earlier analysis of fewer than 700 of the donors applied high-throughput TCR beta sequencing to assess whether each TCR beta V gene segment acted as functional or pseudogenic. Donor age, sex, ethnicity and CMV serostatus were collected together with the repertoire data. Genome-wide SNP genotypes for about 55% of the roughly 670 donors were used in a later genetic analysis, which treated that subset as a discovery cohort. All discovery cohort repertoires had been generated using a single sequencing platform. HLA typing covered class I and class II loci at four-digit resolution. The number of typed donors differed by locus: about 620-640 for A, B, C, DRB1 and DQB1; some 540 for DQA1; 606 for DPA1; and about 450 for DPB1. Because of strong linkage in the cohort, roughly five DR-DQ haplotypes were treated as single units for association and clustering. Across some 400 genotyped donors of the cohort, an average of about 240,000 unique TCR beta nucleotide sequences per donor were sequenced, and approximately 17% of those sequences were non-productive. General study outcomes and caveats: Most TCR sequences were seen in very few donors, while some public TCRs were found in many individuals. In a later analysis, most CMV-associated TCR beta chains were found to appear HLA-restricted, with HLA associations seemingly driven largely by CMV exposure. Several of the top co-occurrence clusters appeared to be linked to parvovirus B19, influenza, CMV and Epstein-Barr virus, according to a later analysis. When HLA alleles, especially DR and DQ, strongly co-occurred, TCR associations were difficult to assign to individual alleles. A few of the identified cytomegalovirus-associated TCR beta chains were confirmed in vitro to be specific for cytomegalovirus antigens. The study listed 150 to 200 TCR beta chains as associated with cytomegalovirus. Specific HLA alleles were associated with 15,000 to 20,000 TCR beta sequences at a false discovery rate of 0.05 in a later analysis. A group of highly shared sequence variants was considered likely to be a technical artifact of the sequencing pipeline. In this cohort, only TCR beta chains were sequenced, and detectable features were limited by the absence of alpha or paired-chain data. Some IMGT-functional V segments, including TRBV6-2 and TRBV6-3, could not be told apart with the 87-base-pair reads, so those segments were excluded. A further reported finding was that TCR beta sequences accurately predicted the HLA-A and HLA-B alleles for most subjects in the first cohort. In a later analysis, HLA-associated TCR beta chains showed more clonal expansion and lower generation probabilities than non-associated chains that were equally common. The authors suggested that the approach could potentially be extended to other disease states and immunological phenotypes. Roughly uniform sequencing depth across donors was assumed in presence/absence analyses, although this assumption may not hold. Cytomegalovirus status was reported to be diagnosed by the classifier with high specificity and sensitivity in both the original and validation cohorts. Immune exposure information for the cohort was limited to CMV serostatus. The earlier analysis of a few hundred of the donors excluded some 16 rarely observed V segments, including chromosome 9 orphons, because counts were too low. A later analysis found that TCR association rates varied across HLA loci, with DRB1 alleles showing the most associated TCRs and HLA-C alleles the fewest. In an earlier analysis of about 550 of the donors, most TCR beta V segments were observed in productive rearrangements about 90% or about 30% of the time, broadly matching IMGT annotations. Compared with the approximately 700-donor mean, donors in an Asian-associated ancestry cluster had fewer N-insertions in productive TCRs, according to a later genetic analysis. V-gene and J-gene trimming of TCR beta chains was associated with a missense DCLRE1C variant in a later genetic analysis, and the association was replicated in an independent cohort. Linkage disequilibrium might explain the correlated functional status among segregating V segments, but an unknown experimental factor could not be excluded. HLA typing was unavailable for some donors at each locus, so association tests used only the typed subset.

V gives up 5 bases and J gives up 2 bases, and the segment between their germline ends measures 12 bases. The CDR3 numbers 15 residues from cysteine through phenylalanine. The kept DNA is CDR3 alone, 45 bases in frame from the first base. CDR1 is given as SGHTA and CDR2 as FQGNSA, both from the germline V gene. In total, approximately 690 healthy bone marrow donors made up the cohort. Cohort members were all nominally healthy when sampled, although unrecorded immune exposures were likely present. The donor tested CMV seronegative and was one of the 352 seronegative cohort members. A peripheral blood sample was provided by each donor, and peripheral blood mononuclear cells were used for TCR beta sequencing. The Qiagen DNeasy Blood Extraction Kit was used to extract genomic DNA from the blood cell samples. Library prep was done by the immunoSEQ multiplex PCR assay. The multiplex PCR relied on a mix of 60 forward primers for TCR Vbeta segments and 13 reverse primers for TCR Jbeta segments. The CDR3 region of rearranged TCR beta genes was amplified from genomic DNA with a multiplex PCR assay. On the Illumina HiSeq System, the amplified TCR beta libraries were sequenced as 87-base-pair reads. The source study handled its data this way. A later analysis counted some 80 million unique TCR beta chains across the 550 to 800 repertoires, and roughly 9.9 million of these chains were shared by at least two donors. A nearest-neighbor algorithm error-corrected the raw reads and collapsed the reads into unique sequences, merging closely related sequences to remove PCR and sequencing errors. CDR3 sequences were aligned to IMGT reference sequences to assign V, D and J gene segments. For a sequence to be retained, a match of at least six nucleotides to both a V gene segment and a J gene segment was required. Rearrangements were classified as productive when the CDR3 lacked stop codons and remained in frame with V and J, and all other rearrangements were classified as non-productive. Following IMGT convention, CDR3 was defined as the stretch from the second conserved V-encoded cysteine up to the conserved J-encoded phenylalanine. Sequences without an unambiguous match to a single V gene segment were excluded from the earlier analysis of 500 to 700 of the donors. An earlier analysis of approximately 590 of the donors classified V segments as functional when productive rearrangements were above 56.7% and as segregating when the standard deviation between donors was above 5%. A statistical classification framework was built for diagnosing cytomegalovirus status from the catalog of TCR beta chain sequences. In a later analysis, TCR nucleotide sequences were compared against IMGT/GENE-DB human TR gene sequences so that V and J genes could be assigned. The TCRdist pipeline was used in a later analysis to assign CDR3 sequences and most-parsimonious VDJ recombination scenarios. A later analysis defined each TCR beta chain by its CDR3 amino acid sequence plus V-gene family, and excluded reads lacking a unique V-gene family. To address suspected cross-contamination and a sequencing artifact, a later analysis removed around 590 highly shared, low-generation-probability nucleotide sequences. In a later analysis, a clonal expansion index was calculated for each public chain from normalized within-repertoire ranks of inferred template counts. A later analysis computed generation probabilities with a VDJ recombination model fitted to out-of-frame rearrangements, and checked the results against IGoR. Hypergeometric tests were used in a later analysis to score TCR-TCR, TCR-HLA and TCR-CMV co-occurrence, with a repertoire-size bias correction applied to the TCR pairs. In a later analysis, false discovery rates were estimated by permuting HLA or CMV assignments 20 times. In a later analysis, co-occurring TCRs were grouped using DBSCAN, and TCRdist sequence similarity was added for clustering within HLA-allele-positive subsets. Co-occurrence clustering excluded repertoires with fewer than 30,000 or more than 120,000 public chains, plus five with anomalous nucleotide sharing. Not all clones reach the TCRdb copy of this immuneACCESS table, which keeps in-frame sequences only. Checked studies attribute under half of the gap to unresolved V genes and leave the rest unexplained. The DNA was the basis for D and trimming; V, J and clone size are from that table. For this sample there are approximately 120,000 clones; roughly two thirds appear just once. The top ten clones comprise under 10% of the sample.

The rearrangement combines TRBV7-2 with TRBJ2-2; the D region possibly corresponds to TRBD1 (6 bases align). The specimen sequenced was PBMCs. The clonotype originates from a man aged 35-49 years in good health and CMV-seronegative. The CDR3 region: CASSPNRVNTGELFF. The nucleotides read TGTGCCAGCAGCCCAAACAGGGTAAACACCGGGGAGCTGTTTTTT.